The rows below give T cell receptor beta chains drawn from one sample of a study of cytomegalovirus exposure and HLA in healthy donors. Libraries were prepared by immunoSEQ multiplex PCR; TCRdb keeps only in-frame clonotypes and omits some of them. There are about 160,000 clones in the sample, with roughly 1.3% held by the top ten. Input material: PBMCs. The receptors here all came from a woman aged 55-69 years in good health and CMV-seronegative. The CDR3 runs from the conserved cysteine through the conserved F or W. D genes are given only for firm matches.

D	V	J	DNA	CDR3
-	TRBV6-5	TRBJ1-1	TGTGCCAGCAGCACTAGAGGGGGTAAGAACACTGAAGCTTTCTTT	CASSTRGGKNTEAFF
TRBD1	TRBV10-2	TRBJ2-5	TGCGCCAGCAGGGAGGGACAGGGTTTAATCCAAGAGACCCAGTACTTC	CASREGQGLIQETQYF
-	TRBV20-1	TRBJ1-1	TGCAGTGCTAGTCCTATTAAGGCTTTCTTT	CSASPIKAFF
-	TRBV9	TRBJ2-7	TGTGCCAGCAGCGTAGAAGGAGGAGCCGGCCACGAGCAGTACTTC	CASSVEGGAGHEQYF
-	TRBV11-2	TRBJ1-5	TGTGCCAGCAGCTCAGGGGTCAATCAGCCCCAGCATTTT	CASSSGVNQPQHF
-	TRBV5-1	TRBJ2-7	TGCGCCAGCGGGCGGGACCCCAGCTCCTACGAGCAGTACTTC	CASGRDPSSYEQYF
-	TRBV5-1	TRBJ1-1	TGCGCCAGCAGCTTGGGCCCGACAGGATCCAACACTGAAGCTTTCTTT	CASSLGPTGSNTEAFF
-	TRBV5-1	TRBJ1-6	TGCGCCAGCAGCTTGGCCGTGGGAGATTCACCCCTCCACTTT	CASSLAVGDSPLHF
TRBD1	TRBV29-1	TRBJ1-1	TGCAGCGCCCGACAGGGGGACACTGAAGCTTTCTTT	CSARQGDTEAFF
TRBD1	TRBV7-3	TRBJ1-1	TGTGCCGGCAGCTTAACGGGACAGGGGGGGGCTGAAGCTTTCTTT	CAGSLTGQGGAEAFF
-	TRBV19	TRBJ2-5	TGTGCCAGTAGCAGGGAAGGGACCCAGTACTTC	CASSREGTQYF
TRBD1	TRBV6-5	TRBJ1-5	TGTGCCAGCAGTACAGGGGGCGCGGGTCAGCCCCAGCATTTT	CASSTGGAGQPQHF
TRBD2	TRBV4-1	TRBJ2-3	TGCGCCAGCAGCCAAGAGGGTCCTAGCGGGGGTAGGACAGATACGCAGTATTTT	CASSQEGPSGGRTDTQYF
TRBD2	TRBV14	TRBJ2-4	TGTGCCAGCAGCCAGAGTGGCGGGGGGGCCAAAAACATTCAGTACTTC	CASSQSGGGAKNIQYF
TRBD1	TRBV2	TRBJ2-1	TGTGCCAGCAGGGCCCGGGACAGGGGGAGGTACAATGAGCAGTTCTTC	CASRARDRGRYNEQFF
TRBD2	TRBV29-1	TRBJ2-5	TGCAGCGCTCGGGAGGGAGGAGAGACCCAGTACTTC	CSAREGGETQYF
-	TRBV10-3	TRBJ2-1	TGTGCCATCGGCGGGGAGATCGGGAGCTCCTACAATGAGCAGTTCTTC	CAIGGEIGSSYNEQFF
-	TRBV7-8	TRBJ2-7	TGTGCCAGCAGCCCCGGGACACAAGGGATCTACGAGCAGTACTTC	CASSPGTQGIYEQYF
-	TRBV19	TRBJ1-1	TGTGCCAGTAGTATAGAAGGGGGACTGAACACTGAAGCTTTCTTT	CASSIEGGLNTEAFF
-	TRBV18	TRBJ1-3	TGTGCCAGCTCACGGGCAAACCTCTTCACCTCGGGAGGAAACACCATATATTTT	CASSRANLFTSGGNTIYF
TRBD1	TRBV7-6	TRBJ2-3	TGTGCCAGCAGCTTAGCAGGGACAGGTTCGGATACGCAGTATTTT	CASSLAGTGSDTQYF
TRBD1	TRBV5-8	TRBJ2-7	TGTGCCAGCAGCTTGGGGTCGGGACAGGGAACCTACGAGCAGTACTTC	CASSLGSGQGTYEQYF
TRBD1	TRBV14	TRBJ1-2	TGTGCCAGCAGCCCTCAGACGGGACAGGGGTTCTATGGCTACACCTTC	CASSPQTGQGFYGYTF
-	TRBV13	TRBJ2-7	TGTGCCAGCAGCTTAGCTAGCGAAAACTACGAGCAGTACTTC	CASSLASENYEQYF
-	TRBV5-4	TRBJ2-7	TGTGCCAGCAGCTGGGCCAGCTCCTACGAGCAGTACTTC	CASSWASSYEQYF
-	TRBV4-3	TRBJ2-1	TGCGCCAGCAGCCAAGAGGGACACGAGCAGTTCTTC	CASSQEGHEQFF
-	TRBV4-3	TRBJ2-2	TGCGCCAGCAGCCAAGCTCCACTAGTGCCAAGGAAGGGTGTTCGGGAGCTGTTTTTT	CASSQAPLVPRKGVRELFF
-	TRBV7-2	TRBJ1-1	TGTGCCAGCAGCTCATCGGGACAAACTGAAGCTTTCTTT	CASSSSGQTEAFF